The clone carrying this T cell receptor beta chain was picked up one time. What it recognizes is unknown. This specimen belongs to a study of T cell repertoires in cytomegalovirus infection. For the study at large: Alongside well-studied HLA-B-restricted CMV epitopes, recently identified HLA-C-restricted CMV epitopes were also used. Study-level results: It was HLA-C-restricted CMV-specific TCR beta clonotypes that dominated the response ex vivo.

Germline lookup yields CDR1 MNHEY and CDR2 SMNVEV (reference sequence). V dropped 5 bases and J dropped 4 bases, with 17 bases sitting between them. This CDR3 has 16 amino acids. In TCRdb, the reads were re-called with MiXCR into one record per CDR3 protein. This sample has about 480,000 distinct CDR3 sequences, with roughly 34% found just once. The clonotype comes from a human donor in good health (CMV status not recorded). Some clones in this sample may be carry-over from other donors' samples. This sequence joins TRBV27 and TRBJ2-2; D gene unclear. The sequences come from cultured PBMCs, collected from culture after CMV antigen stimulation. CDR3 nucleotides: TGTGCCAGCAGTCTAGGAAGCCACTGGGGCACCGGGGAGCTGTTTTTT. This sequence encodes CASSLGSHWGTGELFF.